A single sample gave rise to the 2 T cell receptor beta chains below, sequenced in a study of control samples from healthy donors and cancer patients. This table comes from immunoSEQ multiplex PCR, and its TCRdb copy is limited to in-frame clones, with some not included. The sample has around 70,000 clones; about 87% are singletons. The sample comprised PBMCs. The receptors here all came from a woman aged 45 to 65 with head and neck cancer.

V and J are TRBV7-2 and TRBJ2-3, with TRBD2 identical over 12 bases. Germline trimming cut 3 bases from V and 1 base from J; bases unmatched to any gene: 2. This CDR3 is 16 amino acids long. The germline CDR1 and CDR2 sequences are SGHTA and FQGNSA. This CDR3 reads CASSFRLAGGTDTQYF. The CDR3 DNA follows: TGTGCCAGCAGCTTTAGACTAGCGGGGGGCACAGATACGCAGTATTTT.

The chain uses TRBV19 and TRBJ2-1, with D possibly matching TRBD1 (6 bases). Germline V gene data show CDR1 as LNHDA and CDR2 as SQIVND (reference sequence). V was pared by 4 bases and J by 4 bases, with 11 bases between. The CDR3 runs 14 residues. CDR3 sequence: CASSKAGEYNEQFF. In nucleotides, the CDR3 is TGTGCCAGTAGTAAGGCAGGGGAGTACAATGAGCAGTTCTTC.